Below, 19 T cell receptor beta chains from the same sample are listed, as sequenced in a study of T cell repertoires in cytomegalovirus infection. Antigens of these TCRs are unknown. TCRdb ran MiXCR on the reads and lists one entry per CDR3 protein. Of 900,000 to 950,000 distinct CDR3 sequences detected, roughly 30% appear once; the ten largest clones hold around an eighth. The sequencing here drew on cultured CD8+ T cells from PBMCs, taken from culture after CMV antigen stimulation. These receptors all come from a human donor in good health (CMV status not recorded). Some clones in this sample may be carry-over from other donors' samples.

The J gene is TRBJ2-2, the V gene TRBV7-3, with 8 nucleotides matching TRBD2. This CDR3 has 15 amino acids. The V segment lost 5 bases and the J segment 3 bases; nucleotides outside the gene matches: 5. CDR1 is SGHTA, CDR2 FQGTGA, per germline. The DNA of the CDR3 is TGTGCCAGCAGCCGACACGGGGGGGACACCGGGGAGCTGTTTTTT. Its protein product is CASSRHGGDTGELFF.

V gene TRBV2 combines with J gene TRBJ2-1; D possibly corresponds to TRBD1 (5 bases). CDR1 is SNHLY, CDR2 FYNNEI, per germline. Trimming removed 3 bases from V and 6 bases from J, with 21 bases in between. The CDR3 has 17 amino acids. The CDR3 coding sequence is TGTGCCAGCAGTGATCCTGGGGCCGCCCTCTTATCCAATGAGCAGTTCTTC. Encoded protein: CASSDPGAALLSNEQFF.

This clonotype was detected only a few times. The genes are TRBV6-1 and TRBJ2-3; D is unresolved. The V gene's germline CDR1 is MNHNS and CDR2 SASEGT. CDR3 length: 15 residues. The V gene lost 2 bases and the J gene lost 2 bases, with 11 bases spanning the gap. For the CDR3, the DNA is TGTGCCAGCAGTGAATGGGAAGGGTCCACAGATACGCAGTATTTT. Translating gives CASSEWEGSTDTQYF.

This clonotype was seen a few times. The genes are TRBV5-1 and TRBJ2-7; no reliable D call. Germline V gene lookup returns CDR1 SGHRS and CDR2 YFSETQ. The CDR3 spans 10 residues. Trimming stripped 7 bases from V and 6 bases from J, with 8 bases between. This CDR3 reads CASLRVEQYV. CDR3 sequence (DNA): TGCGCCAGCTTAAGGGTCGAGCAGTACGTC.

This chain links TRBV2 with TRBJ2-5; TRBD2 aligns across 14 bases. CDR3 length equals 15 residues. V lost 8 bases and J lost 3; bases outside the gene matches: 5. CDR1 and CDR2 (germline): SNHLY, FYNNEI. The CDR3 reads CASWGLAGAKETQYF. The DNA for the CDR3 is TGTGCCAGCTGGGGACTAGCGGGGGCCAAAGAGACCCAGTACTTC.

In this sample, this clonotype turned up a few times. CDR3 loop: CASSGWASSPYEQYV. In DNA form, the CDR3 reads TGTGCCAGCAGTGGTTGGGCTAGCAGTCCCTACGAGCAGTACGTC. The chain has TRBV6-4 and TRBJ2-7; D is perhaps TRBD2 (5 bases). The germline gives CDR1 MRHNA, CDR2 SNTAGT. The CDR3 extends over 15 amino acids. Trimming took 4 bases from V and 2 from J, leaving 15 bases between them.

V usage is TRBV19 and J usage is TRBJ2-6, with D uncertain. Germline CDR1 LNHDA, CDR2 SQIVND (reference sequence). The CDR3 totals 17 residues. Trimming stripped 4 bases from V and 2 bases from J, with 15 bases between. This CDR3 is CASSNQRPGPGANVLTF. The CDR3 DNA follows: TGTGCCAGTAGTAACCAACGGCCCGGGCCTGGGGCCAACGTCCTGACTTTC.

This clonotype was seen only a few times. The chain has TRBV7-2 and TRBJ1-1; D possibly corresponds to TRBD1 (6 bases). Trimming stripped 1 base from V and 1 base from J, with 13 bases between. The germline gives CDR1 SGHTA, CDR2 FQGNSA. The CDR3 extends over 16 amino acids. The CDR3 is CASSLGGTGTNTEAFF. Here the CDR3 DNA reads TGTGCCAGCAGCTTAGGAGGAACAGGGACGAACACTGAAGCTTTCTTT.

This clonotype was detected a few times. This chain connects TRBV5-6 to TRBJ2-7, with D unclear. The CDR3 is made up of 14 amino acids. In germline, CDR1 is SGHDT, CDR2 YYEEEE. Between the trimmed V and J ends, which lost 5 bases and 1 base, there was a span of 13 bases. CDR3: CASSPSILSYEQYV. DNA of the CDR3: TGTGCCAGCAGTCCATCGATCCTTTCCTACGAGCAGTACGTC.

This clonotype has ten or more counts. The genes are TRBV7-9 and TRBJ1-2; possibly TRBD1 for D (5 bases). The V gene lost 4 bases and the J gene lost 3 bases, with 9 bases spanning the gap. Per germline, CDR1 SEHNR and CDR2 FQNEAQ (reference sequence). CDR3 size: 13 residues. The CDR3 sequence: CASSSQGHYGYTF. CDR3 DNA sequence: TGTGCCAGCAGCTCTCAGGGCCACTATGGCTACACCTTC.

Here the CDR3 DNA reads TGTGCCAGCAGCCGACAGGGGCTCACAGATACGCAGTATTTT. Encoded protein: CASSRQGLTDTQYF. The rearrangement uses TRBV2 and TRBJ2-3; TRBD1 aligns across 8 bases. The junction had 4 bases not matched to a gene; V was cut back by 6 bases and J by 2 bases. The germline V gene has CDR1 SNHLY and CDR2 FYNNEI. The CDR3 totals 14 residues.

This clonotype was detected a few times. The chain employs TRBV18 and TRBJ1-5; 10 bases are shared with TRBD1. The CDR3 consists of 15 residues. The junction had 5 bases not matched to a gene; V was cut back by 3 bases and J by 6 bases. Per germline, CDR1 KGHSH and CDR2 LQKENI. The CDR3 DNA reads TGTGCCAGCTCACCCACTGGACAGGGGGTTCAGCCCCAGCATTTT. Protein: CASSPTGQGVQPQHF.

About this clonotype itself: The germline gene is not matched at one end of the junction; a read error may be the cause. The chain combines TRBV6-5 with TRBJ2-1; weak D call: TRBD2 (6 bases). CDR1 is MNHEY and CDR2 is SVGAGI in the germline V gene. The CDR3 has 16 amino acids. The CDR3 loop is CASSQLAGGEYNEQFF. CDR3 bases: TGTGCTAGCAGCCAACTTGCTGGCGGGGAGTACAATGAGCAGTTCTTC.

This clonotype was picked up many times. This chain connects TRBV7-6 to TRBJ2-3, with 9 bases that match TRBD2. Germline V gene lookup returns CDR1 SGHVS and CDR2 FNYEAQ. With 1 base clipped from V and 6 bases from J, the junction kept 5 bases outside the gene matches. The CDR3 covers 15 residues. CDR3 coding DNA: TGTGCCAGCAGCTTAGGGCGGGGGGGCCGGGATACGCAGTATTTT. Amino acid sequence: CASSLGRGGRDTQYF.

This clonotype was seen more than once but under ten times. CDR3 DNA: TGTGCCAGCAGCCCCCAGGAGGATCAGCCCCAGCATTTT. It codes for CASSPQEDQPQHF. The chain combines TRBV7-8 with TRBJ1-5; D gene ambiguous. CDR1 and CDR2 (germline): SGHVS, FQNEAQ. Trimming left V 5 bases short and J 5 bases short, with 10 bases between. The CDR3 has 13 residues.

This clonotype turned up a few times. CDR3 amino acids: CSATQGTGTEAFF. CDR3 DNA: TGCAGCGCTACACAGGGGACAGGCACTGAAGCTTTCTTT. V usage is TRBV29-1 and J usage is TRBJ1-1; 8 bases are shared with TRBD1. The CDR3 consists of 13 residues. Germline CDR1 reads SQVTM; CDR2 reads ANQGSEA. The V segment lost 7 bases and the J segment 4 bases; nucleotides outside the gene matches: 8.

This clonotype showed up just a few times. The chain is built from TRBV27 and TRBJ1-1; maybe TRBD1 (5 bases). CDR3 length: 16 residues. V shed 1 base and J shed 6 bases, with 18 bases lying between them. Germline V CDR1 and CDR2: MNHEY, SMNVEV (reference sequence). The CDR3 DNA is TGTGCCAGCAGTTTATACGGACAAGGCCGCTTCTCTGAAGCTTTCTTT. Amino acids: CASSLYGQGRFSEAFF.

As DNA, the CDR3 is TGTGCCAGCAGCTTCAGGAGCGGCGCGGATGAGCAGTTCTTC. It specifies CASSFRSGADEQFF. V is TRBV7-9 and J is TRBJ2-1, with a possible D match to TRBD2 (5 bases). V lost 3 bases and J lost 8, with 14 bases in between. The CDR3 loop spans 14 amino acids. CDR1 is SEHNR and CDR2 is FQNEAQ in the germline V gene (reference sequence).

The chain joins TRBV7-8 to TRBJ2-7, with 7 bases that match TRBD1. The J segment lost 0 bases and the V segment lost 2 bases, leaving 7 bases of the junction unmatched. This CDR3 region has 16 residues. CDR1 is SGHVS and CDR2 is FQNEAQ in the germline V gene. CDR3 protein: CASSLYDRAYSYEQYF. CDR3 nucleotide sequence: TGTGCCAGCAGCTTATACGACAGGGCCTACTCCTACGAGCAGTACTTC.